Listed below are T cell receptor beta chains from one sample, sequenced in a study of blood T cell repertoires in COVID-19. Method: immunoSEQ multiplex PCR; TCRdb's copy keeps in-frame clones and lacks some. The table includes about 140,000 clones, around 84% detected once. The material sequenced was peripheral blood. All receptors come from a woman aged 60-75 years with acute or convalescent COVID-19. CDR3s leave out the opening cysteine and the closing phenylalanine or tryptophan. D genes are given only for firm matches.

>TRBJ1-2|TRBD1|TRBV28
ASSPPRGTGGDYGYT
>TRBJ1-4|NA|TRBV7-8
ASSFRTETGRGDRTNEKLF
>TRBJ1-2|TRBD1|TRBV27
ASSFLGQEHNYGYT
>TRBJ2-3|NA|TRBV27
ASSRRVASDTQY
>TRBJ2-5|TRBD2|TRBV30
ACLRTSGGQETQY
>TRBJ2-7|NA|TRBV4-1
ASSQGYSYEQY
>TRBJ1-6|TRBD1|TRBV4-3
ASRQGNSPLH
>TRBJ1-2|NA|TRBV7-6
ASSPGQMYGYT
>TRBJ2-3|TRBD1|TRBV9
ASSVGQGRFDTQY
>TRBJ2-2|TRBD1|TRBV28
ASSPTGTGASGELF
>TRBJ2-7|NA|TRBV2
ASIGWTVYYEQY
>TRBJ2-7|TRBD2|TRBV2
ASSERASGGYEQY
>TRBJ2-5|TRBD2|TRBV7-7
ASSLGLAGQETQY
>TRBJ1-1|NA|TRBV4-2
ASSQEVGGGNTEAF
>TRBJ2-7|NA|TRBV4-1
ASSQAPDTSYEQY
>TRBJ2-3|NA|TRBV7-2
ASSQTASTDTQY
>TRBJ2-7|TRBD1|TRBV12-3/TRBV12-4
ASSFRQGGEQY
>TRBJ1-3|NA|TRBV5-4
ASSLGGHDSGNTIY
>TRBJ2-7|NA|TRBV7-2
ASSPREWHEQY
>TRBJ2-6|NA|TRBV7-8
ASSPPRVSGANVLT
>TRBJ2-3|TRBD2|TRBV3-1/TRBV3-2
ASSLGLELDTQY
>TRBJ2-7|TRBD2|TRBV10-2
ASSEGQGGLAGFREQY
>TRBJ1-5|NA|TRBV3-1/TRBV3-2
ASSQAATGGGQPQH
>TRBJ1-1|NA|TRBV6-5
ASQKGGMNTEAF
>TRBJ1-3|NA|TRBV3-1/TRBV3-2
ASSRDISGNTIY
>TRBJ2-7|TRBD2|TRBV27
ASSGGGGAFVYEQY
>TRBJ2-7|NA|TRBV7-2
ASSLEGRGAYEQY
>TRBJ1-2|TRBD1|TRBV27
ASSIQGTANYGYT
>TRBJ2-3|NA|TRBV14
ASSREGWGVGGDTQY
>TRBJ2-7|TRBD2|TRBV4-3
ASSQVTSGGYEQY
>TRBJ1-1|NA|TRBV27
ASSPGHLATEAF
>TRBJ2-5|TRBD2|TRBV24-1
ATSDSGLAGGETQY
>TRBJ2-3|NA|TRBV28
ASSSPDERYTDTQY
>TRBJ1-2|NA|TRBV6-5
ASSYSRGALNGYT
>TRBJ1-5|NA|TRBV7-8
ASSLLSGQGGYSNQPQH
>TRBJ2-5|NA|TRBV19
ASSWGRLLQETQY
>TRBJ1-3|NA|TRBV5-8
ASSLYRYSGNTIY
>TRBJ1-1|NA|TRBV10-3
AISGGQGWNTEAF
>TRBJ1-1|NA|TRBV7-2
ASSYDRDTEAF
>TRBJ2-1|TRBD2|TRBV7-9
ASMGAGGQSEQF
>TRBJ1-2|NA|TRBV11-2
ASSVSSRRDNYGYT
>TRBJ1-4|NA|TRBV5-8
ASSFRDGGEKLF
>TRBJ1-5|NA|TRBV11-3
ASSQTGNQPQH
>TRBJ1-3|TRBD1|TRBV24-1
ATSPATGGGNTIY
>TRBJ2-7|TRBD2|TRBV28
ASLGGVHSYEQY
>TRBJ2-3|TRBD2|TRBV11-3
ASSKPRGSGGSPTQY
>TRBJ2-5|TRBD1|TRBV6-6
ASTKDRGYETQY
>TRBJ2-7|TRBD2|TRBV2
ASAGLAGGYEQY
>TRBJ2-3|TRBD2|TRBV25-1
ASSELLAGGLGTDTQY
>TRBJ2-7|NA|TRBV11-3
ASSLDRGAYEQY
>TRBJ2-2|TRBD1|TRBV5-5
ASSSKFRDRVLTGELF
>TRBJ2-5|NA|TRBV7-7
ASSLGAPLATQY
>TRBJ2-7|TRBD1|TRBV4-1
ASSLQDRDGYEQY
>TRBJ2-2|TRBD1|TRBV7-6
ASSQRPGQGNTGELF
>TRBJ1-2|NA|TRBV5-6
ASSLLNEGHGYT
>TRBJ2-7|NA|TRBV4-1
ASSQGDRSSYEQY
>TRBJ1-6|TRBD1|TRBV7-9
ASSPGRDSYNSPLH